This entry describes one TCR beta chain. What it binds is unknown. Stated treatment: oral pan-JAK inhibitor, 5-10 mg twice daily. Researchers picked out CD4+ and CD8+ T cells from PBMCs by sorting. This sample stems from a study of CD8+ T cells in alopecia areata. Whole-study context: Treated patients took oral tofacitinib at 5 to 10 mg twice daily.

Study-wide results and limits: Tofacitinib significantly lowered scalp clonality and expanded CD8+ clones among the top 100. Links between baseline CD8+ expansion and response need larger treated cohorts.

As the sequencing template, cDNA was produced by extracting RNA and reverse transcribing it. Sequencing was performed with immunoSEQ multiplex PCR; in TCRdb, only in-frame clones are kept and a portion is missing. The data contain 79,000 or so clones, approximately 66% of them singletons. The clonotype was recovered from a human donor with alopecia areata. This specimen was CD8+ T cells sorted from blood, taken at week 24, from a patient treated with tofacitinib.

The CDR3 region is CASSSRGNEQFF. In nucleotides, the CDR3 is TGTGCCAGCAGTTCTCGCGGGAATGAGCAGTTCTTC. The chain uses TRBV27 and TRBJ2-1, with D tentatively TRBD2 (5 bases). The CDR3 has 12 residues. V lost 4 bases to trimming and J lost 7 bases, with 8 bases between them. Germline V gene lookup returns CDR1 MNHEY and CDR2 SMNVEV (reference sequence).